This T cell receptor beta chain was captured by sequencing in a study of shared clonotypes between healthy human individuals. For this clone: Its antigen is unidentified.

Replicate PCRs from sorted subsets contained about 0.2 ug DNA, which is roughly 30,000 T cell genomes. Data came from immunoSEQ multiplex PCR; TCRdb stores just in-frame clones and leaves some out. The sample includes about 680,000 clones, about three quarters of them seen just once. The study's findings and limits: When compared with the clonotypes that were shared by all four sorted-subset donors, the non-shared clonotypes turned out to have lower generation probabilities.

Between the trimmed V and J ends, which lost 5 bases and 7 bases, there was a span of 11 bases. Germline lookup yields CDR1 SEHNR and CDR2 FQNEAQ (reference sequence). This CDR3 region has 12 residues. J is TRBJ1-2 and V is TRBV7-9; unclear D gene. The sample was memory CD4+ T cells sorted from blood. Noted subset: CD45RA-negative fraction. The TCR comes from a woman in her 30s in good health. The CDR3 DNA reads TGTGCCAGCAGCCTCGGAGTAGGTGGCTACACCTTC. Its translation: CASSLGVGGYTF.